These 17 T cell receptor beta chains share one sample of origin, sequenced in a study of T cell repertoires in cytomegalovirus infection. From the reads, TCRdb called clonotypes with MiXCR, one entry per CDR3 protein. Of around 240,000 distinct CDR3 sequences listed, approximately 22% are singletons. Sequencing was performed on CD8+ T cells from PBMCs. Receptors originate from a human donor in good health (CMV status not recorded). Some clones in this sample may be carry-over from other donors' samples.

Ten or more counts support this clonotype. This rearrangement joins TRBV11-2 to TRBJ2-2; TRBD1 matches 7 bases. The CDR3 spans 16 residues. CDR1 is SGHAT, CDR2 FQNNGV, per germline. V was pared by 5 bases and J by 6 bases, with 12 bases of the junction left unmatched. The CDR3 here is CASSEGTGESAGELFF. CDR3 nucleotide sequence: TGTGCCAGCAGCGAGGGAACAGGGGAGTCGGCCGGGGAGCTGTTTTTT.

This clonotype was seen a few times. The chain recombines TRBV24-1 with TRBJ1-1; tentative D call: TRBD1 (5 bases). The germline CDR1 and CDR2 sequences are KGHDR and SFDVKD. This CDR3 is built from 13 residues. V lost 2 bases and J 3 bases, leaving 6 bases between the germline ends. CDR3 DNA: TGTGCCACCAGTGATTCGACAGACACTGAAGCTTTCTTT. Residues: CATSDSTDTEAFF.

DNA for the CDR3: TGTGCCAGCTGCCTCGGTGGGAACGAGCAGTACTTC. Its translation is CASCLGGNEQYF. This sequence joins TRBV7-9 and TRBJ2-7; no clear D. V dropped 8 bases and J dropped 5 bases, with 13 bases sitting between them. Per the germline V gene, CDR1 is SEHNR and CDR2 is FQNEAQ (reference sequence). This CDR3 is 12 amino acids long.

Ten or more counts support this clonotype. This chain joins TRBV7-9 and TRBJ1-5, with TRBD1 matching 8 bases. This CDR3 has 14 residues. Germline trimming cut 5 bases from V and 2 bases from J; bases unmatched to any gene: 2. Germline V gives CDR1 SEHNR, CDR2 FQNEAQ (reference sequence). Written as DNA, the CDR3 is TGTGCCAGCAGCGAACAGGGGGGCAATCAGCCCCAGCATTTT. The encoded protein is CASSEQGGNQPQHF.

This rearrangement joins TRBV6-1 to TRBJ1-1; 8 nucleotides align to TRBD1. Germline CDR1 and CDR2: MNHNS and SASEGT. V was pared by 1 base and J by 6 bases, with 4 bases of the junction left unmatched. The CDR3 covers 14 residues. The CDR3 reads CASSEGTGLAEAFF. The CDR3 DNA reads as TGTGCCAGCAGTGAAGGGACAGGGCTAGCTGAAGCTTTCTTT.

The CDR3 nucleotides are TGTGCCAGCAGCTCCGTGGATTTCAGAGAGACCCAGTACTTC. Protein: CASSSVDFRETQYF. The chain links TRBV7-8 to TRBJ2-5; the D is unclear. Germline V gene sequence: CDR1 SGHVS, CDR2 FQNEAQ. The V and J ends lost 4 bases and 4 bases respectively, with 13 bases between them. There are 14 residues in the CDR3.

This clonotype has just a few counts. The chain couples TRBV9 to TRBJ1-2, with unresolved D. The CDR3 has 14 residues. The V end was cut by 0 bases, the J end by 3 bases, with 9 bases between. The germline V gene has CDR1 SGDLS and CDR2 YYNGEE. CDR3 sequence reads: CASSVGGQDYGYTF. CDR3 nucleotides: TGTGCCAGCAGCGTAGGAGGCCAGGACTATGGCTACACCTTC.

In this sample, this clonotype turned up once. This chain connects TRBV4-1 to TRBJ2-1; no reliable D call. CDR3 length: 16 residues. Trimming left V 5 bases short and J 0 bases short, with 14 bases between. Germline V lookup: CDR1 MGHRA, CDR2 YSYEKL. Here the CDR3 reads CASSSFGRSSYNEQFF. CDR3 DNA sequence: TGCGCCAGCAGCTCCTTTGGGCGCAGCTCCTACAATGAGCAGTTCTTC.

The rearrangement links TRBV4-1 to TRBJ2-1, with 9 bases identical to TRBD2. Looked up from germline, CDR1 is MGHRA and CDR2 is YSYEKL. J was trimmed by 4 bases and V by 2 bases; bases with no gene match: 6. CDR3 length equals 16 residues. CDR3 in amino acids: CASSQLLAGSYNEQFF. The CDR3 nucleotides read TGCGCCAGCAGCCAACTCCTAGCGGGGAGTTACAATGAGCAGTTCTTC.

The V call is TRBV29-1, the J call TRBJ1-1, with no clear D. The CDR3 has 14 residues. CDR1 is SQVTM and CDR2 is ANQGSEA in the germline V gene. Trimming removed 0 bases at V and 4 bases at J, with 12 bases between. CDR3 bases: TGCAGCGTTGAAGATCGAATAGGGAGCACTGAAGCTTTCTTT. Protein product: CSVEDRIGSTEAFF.

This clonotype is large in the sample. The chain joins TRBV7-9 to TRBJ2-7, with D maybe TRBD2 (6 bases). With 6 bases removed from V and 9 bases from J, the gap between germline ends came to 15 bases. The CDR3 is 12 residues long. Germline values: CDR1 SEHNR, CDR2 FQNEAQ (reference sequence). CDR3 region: CASSTMEGSQYF. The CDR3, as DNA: TGTGCCAGCAGTACGATGGAGGGCTCGCAGTACTTC.

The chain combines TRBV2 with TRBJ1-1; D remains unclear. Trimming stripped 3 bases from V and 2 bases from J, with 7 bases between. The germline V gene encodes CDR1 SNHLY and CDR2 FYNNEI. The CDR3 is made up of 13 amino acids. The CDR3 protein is CASSDTDNTEAFF. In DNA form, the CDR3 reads TGTGCCAGCAGTGATACGGACAACACTGAAGCTTTCTTT. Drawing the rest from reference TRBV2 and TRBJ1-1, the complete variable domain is EPEVTQTPSHQVTQMGQEVILRCVPISNHLYFYWYRQILGQKVEFLVSFYNNEISEKSEIFDDQFSVERPDGSNFTLKIRSTKLEDSAMYFCASSDTDNTEAFFGQGTRLTVV.

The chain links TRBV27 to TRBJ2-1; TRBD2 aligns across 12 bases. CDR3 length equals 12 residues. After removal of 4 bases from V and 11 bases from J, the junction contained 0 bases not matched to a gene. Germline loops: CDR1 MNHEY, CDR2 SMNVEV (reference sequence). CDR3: CASSWTSGKQFF. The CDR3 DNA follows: TGTGCCAGCAGTTGGACTAGCGGGAAGCAGTTCTTC.

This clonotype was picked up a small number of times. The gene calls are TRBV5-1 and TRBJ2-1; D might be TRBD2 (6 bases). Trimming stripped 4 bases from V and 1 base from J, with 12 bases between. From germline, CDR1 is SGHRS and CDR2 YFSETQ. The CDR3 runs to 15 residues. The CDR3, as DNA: TGCGCCAGCAGCCCCGGGACTGAATCCTACAATGAGCAGTTCTTC. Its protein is CASSPGTESYNEQFF. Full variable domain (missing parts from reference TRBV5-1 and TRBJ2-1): KAGVTQTPRYLIKTRGQQVTLSCSPISGHRSVSWYQQTPGQGLQFLFEYFSETQRNKGNFPGRFSGRQFSNSRSEMNVSTLELGDSALYLCASSPGTESYNEQFFGPGTRLTVL.

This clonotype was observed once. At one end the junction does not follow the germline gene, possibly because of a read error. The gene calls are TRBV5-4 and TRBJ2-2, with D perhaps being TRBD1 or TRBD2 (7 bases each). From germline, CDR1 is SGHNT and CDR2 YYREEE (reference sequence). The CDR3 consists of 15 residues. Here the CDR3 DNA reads TGTGCCAGCAGCTTGGAGGGAGGGGGCATCACCGGGGAGCTTTTT. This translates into CASSLEGGGITGELF. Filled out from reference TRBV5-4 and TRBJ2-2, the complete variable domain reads ETGVTQSPTHLIKTRGQQVTLRCSSQSGHNTVSWYQQALGQGPQFIFQYYREEENGRGNFPPRFSGLQFPNYSSELNVNALELDDSALYLCASSLEGGGITGELFGEGSRLTVL.

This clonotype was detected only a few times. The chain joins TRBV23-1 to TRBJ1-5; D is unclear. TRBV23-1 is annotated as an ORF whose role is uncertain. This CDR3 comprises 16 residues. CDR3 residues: CAFLDSHPDGNQPQHF. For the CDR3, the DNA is TGCGCGTTCTTAGACTCACACCCCGATGGCAATCAGCCCCAGCATTTT.

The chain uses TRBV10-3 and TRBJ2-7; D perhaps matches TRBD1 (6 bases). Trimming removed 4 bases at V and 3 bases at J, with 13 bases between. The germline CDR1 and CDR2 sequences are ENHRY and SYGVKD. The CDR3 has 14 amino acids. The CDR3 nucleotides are TGTGCCATCAGTGCCGCTACAGGGAACTACGAGCAGTACTTC. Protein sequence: CAISAATGNYEQYF.